One sample yielded the 18 T cell receptor beta chains listed below, sequenced in a study of cytomegalovirus exposure and HLA in healthy donors. The data were produced by immunoSEQ multiplex PCR, yet TCRdb's version contains in-frame clones alone and is incomplete. The sample holds approximately 100,000 clones, around 90% seen once. Sequenced material: PBMCs. The receptor set was obtained from a young woman in good health and CMV-seronegative.

This chain links TRBV4-2 with TRBJ2-7, with 14 bases aligning to TRBD2. Trimming removed 5 bases from V and 4 bases from J; junction bases left unmatched: 10. Germline CDR1 and CDR2: LGHNA and YNFKEQ. This CDR3 spans 17 amino acids. CDR3 nucleotides: TGTGCCAGCAGCAAATTGGGGACTAGCGGGAGATTTTACGAGCAGTACTTC. It encodes CASSKLGTSGRFYEQYF.

The J gene is TRBJ1-5, the V gene TRBV19, with TRBD1 matching over 7 bases. The germline gives CDR1 LNHDA, CDR2 SQIVND (reference sequence). The CDR3 is 15 residues long. The V segment lost 7 bases and the J segment 6 bases; nucleotides outside the gene matches: 12. The CDR3 loop reads CASNPHRGNSQPQHF. The CDR3 DNA reads as TGTGCCAGTAATCCGCACAGGGGTAATAGTCAGCCCCAGCATTTT. Supplemented by reference TRBV19 and TRBJ1-5, the full variable domain reads DGGITQSPKYLFRKEGQNVTLSCEQNLNHDAMYWYRQDPGQGLRLIYYSQIVNDFQKGDIAEGYSVSREKKESFPLTVTSAQKNPTAFYLCASNPHRGNSQPQHFGDGTRLSIL.

The V call is TRBV4-2, the J call TRBJ2-3; D is possibly TRBD2 (6 bases). Germline loops: CDR1 LGHNA, CDR2 YNFKEQ. Trimming left V 4 bases short and J 7 bases short, with 18 bases between. The CDR3 extends over 15 amino acids. This CDR3 is CASSRGTSEGHTQYF. CDR3 bases: TGTGCCAGCAGCCGCGGGACCTCGGAGGGGCATACGCAGTATTTT.

The J gene is TRBJ2-3, the V gene TRBV7-6; D is perhaps TRBD2 (5 bases). The CDR3 runs 14 residues. The germline gives CDR1 SGHVS, CDR2 FNYEAQ. The V end lost 3 bases, the J end lost 4 bases, and 11 bases lay between the germline ends. The CDR3 bases are TGTGCCAGCAGCTTGTCCAGGAGGTCAGATACGCAGTATTTT. This codes for CASSLSRRSDTQYF.

This chain uses TRBV25-1 with TRBJ1-1, with TRBD1 as a possible D gene (5 bases). This CDR3 comprises 14 residues. Germline CDR1 reads MGHDK; CDR2 reads SYGVNS. V lost 7 bases and J lost 1, with 13 bases in between. In DNA, the CDR3 is TGTGCCAGCACATTGGCAGGGCCGAACACTGAAGCTTTCTTT. Translation: CASTLAGPNTEAFF.

The genes are TRBV4-1 and TRBJ2-1; 7 bases fit TRBD2. V shed 4 bases, J shed 7 bases, and the junction held 7 bases outside the gene matches. Germline assignment: CDR1 MGHRA and CDR2 YSYEKL. The CDR3 length is 14 residues. Here the CDR3 DNA reads TGCGCCAGCAGCCCCACTAGCGATTTTAATGAGCAGTTCTTC. Encoded protein: CASSPTSDFNEQFF.

The DNA of the CDR3 is TGTGCCAGCAGCGTAGATGGTGGGGGCGGGGGCACTGAAGCTTTCTTT. It is translated as CASSVDGGGGGTEAFF. The chain uses TRBV9 and TRBJ1-1, with D maybe TRBD1 (6 bases). Between the trimmed V and J ends, which lost 0 bases and 4 bases, there was a span of 16 bases. In germline, CDR1 is SGDLS, CDR2 YYNGEE. This CDR3 contains 16 residues.

The chain joins TRBV18 to TRBJ2-1; D is perhaps TRBD2 (5 bases). The germline gives CDR1 KGHSH, CDR2 LQKENI. V was shortened by 3 bases and J by 2 bases, with 11 bases between the two germline ends. The CDR3 is made up of 15 amino acids. The CDR3 sequence: CASSPGGRTYNEQFF. CDR3 nucleotide sequence: TGTGCCAGCTCACCCGGCGGGCGTACCTACAATGAGCAGTTCTTC.

Only a few counts were recorded for this clone. The J gene is TRBJ2-1, the V gene TRBV18; D is possibly TRBD2 (7 bases). Germline CDR1 and CDR2: KGHSH and LQKENI. Deletions cut 3 bases from V and 2 bases from J, with 17 bases between. The CDR3 runs 17 residues. CDR3 residues: CASSPGGGGFTYNEQFF. Written as DNA, the CDR3 is TGTGCCAGCTCACCCGGGGGCGGGGGATTCACCTACAATGAGCAGTTCTTC.

V and J are TRBV9 and TRBJ1-2; 8 bases line up with TRBD1. With 0 bases clipped from V and 7 bases from J, the junction kept 5 bases outside the gene matches. The CDR3 has 14 amino acids. Germline values: CDR1 SGDLS, CDR2 YYNGEE. CDR3 in DNA: TGTGCCAGCAGCGTAGGGACAGGGCCCGGTGGCTACACCTTC. Translation gives CASSVGTGPGGYTF.

This chain joins TRBV6-1 and TRBJ1-5, with 8 bases identical to TRBD1. Germline trimming cut 3 bases from V and 9 bases from J; bases unmatched to any gene: 7. The CDR3 sequence is 14 residues long. Germline V gene data show CDR1 as MNHNS and CDR2 as SASEGT. This CDR3 is CASSEDRALGPQHF. CDR3 coding DNA: TGTGCCAGCAGTGAGGACAGGGCGTTGGGGCCCCAGCATTTT.

The chain links TRBV19 to TRBJ1-5; D gene ambiguous. The CDR3 length is 12 residues. The V end lost 9 bases, the J end lost 0 bases, and 6 bases lay between the germline ends. Germline lookup yields CDR1 LNHDA and CDR2 SQIVND (reference sequence). The CDR3 DNA reads TGTGCCAGCGACTATAGCAATCAGCCCCAGCATTTT. Its protein is CASDYSNQPQHF.

This clone was observed a single time. The V gene is TRBV7-9, the J gene TRBJ1-1; D unresolved. Germline lookup yields CDR1 SEHNR and CDR2 FQNEAQ (reference sequence). CDR3 size: 14 residues. Trimming pared 5 bases from V and 8 bases from J, leaving 18 bases between. This CDR3 reads CASSPRPLHGEAFF. The CDR3 DNA reads as TGTGCCAGCAGCCCTAGGCCCCTTCACGGCGAAGCTTTCTTT. Full variable domain (missing parts from reference TRBV7-9 and TRBJ1-1): DTGVSQNPRHKITKRGQNVTFRCDPISEHNRLYWYRQTLGQGPEFLTYFQNEAQLEKSRLLSDRFSAERPKGSFSTLEIQRTEQGDSAMYLCASSPRPLHGEAFFGQGTRLTVV.

This clone appeared a single time. This rearrangement joins TRBV10-2 to TRBJ1-1; a possible D gene is TRBD1 (5 bases). The CDR3 has 12 residues. CDR1 and CDR2 from the germline V gene are WSHSY and SAAADI. Trimming stripped 11 bases from V and 7 bases from J, with 17 bases between. The CDR3 reads CASQHVTDEAFF. CDR3 nucleotides: TGCGCCTCTCAGCATGTGACAGATGAAGCTTTCTTT.

A few counts support this clone. The rearrangement joins TRBV7-2 to TRBJ2-2, with D tentatively TRBD1 (6 bases). This CDR3 is built from 14 residues. V gave up 4 bases and J gave up 4 bases, with 10 bases separating them. The germline gives CDR1 SGHTA, CDR2 FQGNSA. The CDR3 sequence is CASSSQGFTGELFF. The CDR3 region has the DNA TGTGCCAGCAGCTCACAGGGTTTCACCGGGGAGCTGTTTTTT.

For this clone: Other DNA sequences of this sample code for an identical CDR3. The chain joins TRBV7-3 to TRBJ2-1, with D perhaps matching TRBD2 (6 bases). The CDR3 is 14 residues long. Germline loops: CDR1 SGHTA, CDR2 FQGTGA. Trimming took off 5 bases at V and 1 base at J, with 9 bases between the two ends. CDR3 region: CASSPTSSYNEQFF. In DNA form, the CDR3 reads TGTGCCAGCAGCCCGACTAGTTCCTACAATGAGCAGTTCTTC.

This chain uses TRBV6-5 with TRBJ1-1; D might be TRBD1 (5 bases). V was trimmed by 2 bases and J by 9 bases, leaving 10 bases between them. Germline CDR1 MNHEY, CDR2 SVGAGI. This CDR3 is built from 12 residues. CDR3 nucleotides: TGTGCCAGCAGTTACACGCGGGGGAAAGCTTTCTTT. Residues: CASSYTRGKAFF.

Comments on this clone: Other DNA sequences from this sample encode an identical CDR3 as well. J is TRBJ2-2 and V is TRBV27; perhaps TRBD1 as D (5 bases). The CDR3 covers 13 residues. Trimming took 1 base from V and 6 from J, leaving 6 bases between them. Germline V lookup: CDR1 MNHEY, CDR2 SMNVEV (reference sequence). In DNA form, the CDR3 reads TGTGCCAGCAGTTTATGGGGCGCCGGGGAGCTGTTTTTT. It yields the protein CASSLWGAGELFF.